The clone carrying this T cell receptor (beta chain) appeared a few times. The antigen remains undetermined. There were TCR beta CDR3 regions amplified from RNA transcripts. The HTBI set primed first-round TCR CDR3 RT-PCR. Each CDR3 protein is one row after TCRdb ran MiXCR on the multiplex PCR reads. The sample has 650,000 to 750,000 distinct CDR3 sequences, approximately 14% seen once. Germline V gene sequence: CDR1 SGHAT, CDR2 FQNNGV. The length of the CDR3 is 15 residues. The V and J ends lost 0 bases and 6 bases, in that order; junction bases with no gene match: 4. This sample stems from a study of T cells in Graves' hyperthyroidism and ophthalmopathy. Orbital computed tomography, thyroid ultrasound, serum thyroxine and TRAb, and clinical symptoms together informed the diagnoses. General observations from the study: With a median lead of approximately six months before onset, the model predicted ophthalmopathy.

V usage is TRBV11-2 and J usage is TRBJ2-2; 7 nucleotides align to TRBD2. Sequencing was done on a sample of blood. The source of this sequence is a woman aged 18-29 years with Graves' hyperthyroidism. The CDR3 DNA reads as TGTGCCAGCAGCTTAGATACTAGCGTTCCCGGGGAGCTGTTTTTT. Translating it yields CASSLDTSVPGELFF.